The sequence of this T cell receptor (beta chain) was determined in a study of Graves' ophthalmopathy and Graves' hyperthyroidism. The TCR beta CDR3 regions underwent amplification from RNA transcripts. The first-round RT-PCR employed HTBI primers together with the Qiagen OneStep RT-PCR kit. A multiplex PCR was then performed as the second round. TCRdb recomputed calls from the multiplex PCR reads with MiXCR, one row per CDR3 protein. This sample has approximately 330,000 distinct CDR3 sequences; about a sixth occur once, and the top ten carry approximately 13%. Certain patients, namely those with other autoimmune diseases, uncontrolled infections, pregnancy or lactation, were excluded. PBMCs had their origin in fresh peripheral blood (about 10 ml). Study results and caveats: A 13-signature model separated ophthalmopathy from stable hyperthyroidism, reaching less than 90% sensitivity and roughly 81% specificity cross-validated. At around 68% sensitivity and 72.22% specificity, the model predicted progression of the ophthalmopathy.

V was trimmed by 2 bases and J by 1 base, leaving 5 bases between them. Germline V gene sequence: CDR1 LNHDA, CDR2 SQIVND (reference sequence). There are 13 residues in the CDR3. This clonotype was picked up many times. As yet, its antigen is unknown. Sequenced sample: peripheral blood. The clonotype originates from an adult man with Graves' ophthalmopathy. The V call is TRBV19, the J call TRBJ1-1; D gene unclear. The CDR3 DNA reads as TGTGCCAGTAGTATAAAGAGGAACACTGAAGCTTTCTTT. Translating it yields CASSIKRNTEAFF.